The clone carrying this T cell receptor beta chain was seen a handful of times. From RNA transcripts, TCR beta CDR3 regions were amplified. A first-round RT-PCR of the TCR CDR3 used the HTBI primer set. TCRdb redid the calling of the multiplex PCR reads with MiXCR, one entry per CDR3 protein. Here the sample spans around 500,000 distinct CDR3 sequences, about 15% being singletons. The sample originates from a study of T cells in Graves' hyperthyroidism and ophthalmopathy. The germline V gene encodes CDR1 SGHRS and CDR2 YFSETQ. J gave up 4 bases and V 6 bases, and 12 bases lay outside the gene matches. The CDR3 is 16 residues long.

The receptor was isolated from a woman aged 25 to 39 with Graves' ophthalmopathy. V and J are TRBV5-1 and TRBJ2-5, with TRBD2 matching over 10 bases. The sequencing input was blood. CDR3 in DNA: TGCGCCAGCACCCCACCCGGGACTAGCGTGGGAGAGACCCAGTACTTC. Translating it yields CASTPPGTSVGETQYF.